This T cell receptor beta chain comes out of a study of T cell repertoires in cytomegalovirus infection. Background on the study: Both a matching HLA type and CMV infection were indicated by public TCR beta signatures.

General study results and limits: The study identified carriers of CMV plus the relevant HLA from cumulative public TCR beta family frequency. HLA-C-restricted CMV clonotypes gave the most frequent clonotype in two of eight donors.

V gave up 10 bases and J gave up 7 bases, with 19 bases separating them. The CDR3 contains 14 residues. One entry per CDR3 protein results from TCRdb running MiXCR on the reads. The sample consists of nearly 650,000 distinct CDR3 sequences, approximately 25% of them appearing once. Of note for this clonotype: The antigen remains undetermined.

The rearrangement links TRBV12-3 or TRBV12-4 to TRBJ2-2; either TRBD1 or TRBD2 may supply D (5 bases each). The TCR sequence derives from a human donor in good health (CMV status not recorded). Some clones in this sample may be carry-over from other donors' samples. Sequenced input: CD8+ T cells from PBMCs. As DNA, the CDR3 is TGTGCCATCCCGGGGCCCCGGGGTAACGGGGAGCTGTTTTTT. Amino acid sequence: CAIPGPRGNGELFF.